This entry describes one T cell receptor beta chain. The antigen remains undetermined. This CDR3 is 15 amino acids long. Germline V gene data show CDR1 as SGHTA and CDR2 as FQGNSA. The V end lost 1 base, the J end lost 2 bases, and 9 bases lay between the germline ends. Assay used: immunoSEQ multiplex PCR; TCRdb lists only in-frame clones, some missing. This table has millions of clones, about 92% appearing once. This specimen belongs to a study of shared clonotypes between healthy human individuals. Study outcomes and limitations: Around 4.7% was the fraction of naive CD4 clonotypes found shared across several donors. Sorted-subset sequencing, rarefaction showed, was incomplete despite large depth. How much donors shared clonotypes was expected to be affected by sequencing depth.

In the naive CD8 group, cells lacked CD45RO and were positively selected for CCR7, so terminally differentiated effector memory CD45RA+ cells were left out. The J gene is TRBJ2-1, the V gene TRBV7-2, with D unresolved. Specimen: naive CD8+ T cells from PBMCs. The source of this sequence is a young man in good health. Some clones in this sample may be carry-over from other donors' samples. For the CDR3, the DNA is TGTGCCAGCAGCTTAGTTGGGAACCCCTACAATGAGCAGTTCTTC. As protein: CASSLVGNPYNEQFF.